A single sample gave rise to the 27 T cell receptor beta chains below, sequenced in a study of blood T cell repertoires in COVID-19 (dated by TCRdb to the early 2020s). The library was obtained by the immunoSEQ multiplex PCR assay. As stored in TCRdb, this immuneACCESS dataset retains in-frame rearrangements with V and J assigned. A fraction of the clones does not appear; measured against another copy, unresolved V genes explain less than half of the discrepancy, and the remainder lacks a known reason. The sample records fewer than 250,000 clones, just under 90% of which are singletons. Over 0.75% of the sample rests with the top ten. The sequenced sample was PBMCs or T cells enriched from blood (not recorded which). These receptors came from a middle-aged man who had been exposed to COVID-19.

The chain is built from TRBV18 and TRBJ1-1; D call uncertain. The germline V gene encodes CDR1 KGHSH and CDR2 LQKENI. Trimming shortened V by 1 base and J by 1 base, and 10 bases separated the two germline ends. This CDR3 is built from 15 residues. The CDR3 region is CASSPREGQNTEAFF. For the CDR3, the DNA is TGTGCCAGCTCACCACGGGAGGGCCAGAACACTGAAGCTTTCTTT. Based on the CDR3 plus reference TRBV18 and TRBJ1-1, the full variable domain is NAGVMQNPRHLVRRRGQEARLRCSPMKGHSHVYWYRQLPEEGLKFMVYLQKENIIDESGMPKERFSAEFPKEGPSILRIQQVVRGDSAAYFCASSPREGQNTEAFFGQGTRLTVV.

This chain connects TRBV5-6 to TRBJ1-1; 9 nucleotides match TRBD1. The V gene end was trimmed by 4 bases and the J gene end by 3 bases; junction bases not matched to a gene: 7. This CDR3 spans 15 amino acids. Germline CDR1 SGHDT, CDR2 YYEEEE. The CDR3 is CASSRGDRDYTEAFF. In DNA form, the CDR3 reads TGTGCCAGCAGCCGGGGGGACAGGGACTACACTGAAGCTTTCTTT.

V usage is TRBV9 and J usage is TRBJ2-3; D gene ambiguous. Between the trimmed V and J ends, which lost 0 bases and 2 bases, there was a span of 13 bases. This CDR3 comprises 16 residues. Germline V gene lookup returns CDR1 SGDLS and CDR2 YYNGEE. CDR3 amino acids: CASSVGLTLYTDTQYF. Written as DNA, the CDR3 is TGTGCCAGCAGCGTAGGCTTGACACTCTACACAGATACGCAGTATTTT.

The V gene is TRBV29-1, the J gene TRBJ2-5; the match to TRBD1 covers 9 bases. CDR3 length equals 14 residues. The V and J ends lost 5 bases and 4 bases, in that order; junction bases with no gene match: 8. Germline V CDR1 and CDR2: SQVTM, ANQGSEA. CDR3 in DNA: TGCAGCGTTACGGACAGGGGTTTGCGAGAGACCCAGTACTTC. Its translation: CSVTDRGLRETQYF.

This chain joins TRBV6-5 and TRBJ1-2; possible D gene TRBD1, 6 bases. The V gene lost 6 bases and the J gene lost 3 bases, with 11 bases spanning the gap. CDR3 length: 13 residues. The germline V gene encodes CDR1 MNHEY and CDR2 SVGAGI. In DNA form, the CDR3 reads TGTGCCAGCAGCCTTCAGGGGTACTATGGCTACACCTTC. Protein: CASSLQGYYGYTF.

The chain links TRBV7-9 to TRBJ1-1, with 8 bases that match TRBD1. The CDR3 runs to 13 residues. CDR1 and CDR2 (germline): SEHNR, FQNEAQ (reference sequence). With V trimmed by 1 base and J by 7 bases, 2 bases remained unmatched. The CDR3 here is CASSLGTGLEAFF. The CDR3 nucleotides read TGTGCCAGCAGCTTAGGGACAGGGCTTGAAGCTTTCTTT.

The chain employs TRBV28 and TRBJ2-4; 9 nucleotides agree with TRBD1. Germline CDR1 MDHEN, CDR2 SYDVKM. The CDR3 covers 12 residues. Trimming removed 6 bases from V and 9 bases from J; junction bases left unmatched: 3. The CDR3 here is CASRGQGGIQYF. CDR3 sequence (DNA): TGTGCCAGCAGGGGACAGGGCGGCATTCAGTACTTC.

This chain joins TRBV28 and TRBJ2-7; tentatively, D is TRBD1 (6 bases). The CDR3 consists of 15 residues. Germline loops: CDR1 MDHEN, CDR2 SYDVKM. V lost 4 bases, J lost 6 bases, and 19 bases lay in between. The CDR3 protein is CASSSPSRGSLEQYV. CDR3 sequence (DNA): TGTGCCAGCAGTTCCCCCAGTAGGGGGTCTCTCGAGCAGTACGTC.

This chain connects TRBV5-1 to TRBJ1-2, with TRBD1 matching over 7 bases. Germline values: CDR1 SGHRS, CDR2 YFSETQ. V lost 5 bases to trimming and J lost 6 bases; unmatched junction nucleotides: 10. The CDR3 totals 14 residues. CDR3 residues: CASRRTYRGHGYTF. CDR3 in DNA: TGCGCCAGCAGACGGACTTACAGGGGTCATGGCTACACCTTC.

This clone was seen only once. The chain is built from TRBV5-1 and TRBJ1-2; unclear D gene. In germline, CDR1 is SGHRS, CDR2 YFSETQ. The CDR3 sequence is 12 residues long. V dropped 5 bases and J dropped 8 bases, with 13 bases sitting between them. The CDR3 coding sequence is TGCGCCAGCAGTCCTACCCCGGGGGGCTACACCTTC. Residues: CASSPTPGGYTF.

The chain couples TRBV24-1 to TRBJ1-5; weak D call: TRBD1 (6 bases). V dropped 4 bases and J dropped 7 bases, with 13 bases sitting between them. The V gene's germline CDR1 is KGHDR and CDR2 SFDVKD. The CDR3 covers 14 residues. CDR3 region: CATSEPGVWQPQHF. CDR3 in DNA: TGTGCCACCAGTGAGCCAGGGGTTTGGCAGCCCCAGCATTTT.

The chain is built from TRBV24-1 and TRBJ1-1; 8 bases are a match to TRBD1. The CDR3 covers 16 residues. V trimming: 0 bases; J trimming: 5 bases; junction bases outside the gene matches: 7. Germline CDR1 KGHDR, CDR2 SFDVKD. For the CDR3, the DNA is TGTGCCACCAGTGATTTGCCTTCGACAGGGGCTACTGAAGCTTTCTTT. Translating it yields CATSDLPSTGATEAFF.

The V and J genes are TRBV3-1 (or the pseudogene TRBV3-2) and TRBJ1-6; D not certain. Between the trimmed V and J ends, which lost 6 bases and 11 bases, there was a span of 17 bases. The CDR3 sequence is 14 residues long. CDR1 and CDR2 from the germline V gene are LGHDT and YNNKEL (reference sequence). The CDR3 nucleotides are TGTGCCAGCAGTCCGGACCTCTCCGGGGCACCCCTCCACTTT. This codes for CASSPDLSGAPLHF.

This clone was detected a few times. The genes are TRBV19 and TRBJ2-7, with 8 bases lining up with TRBD1. Germline V gene data show CDR1 as LNHDA and CDR2 as SQIVND (reference sequence). The ends lost 3 bases at V and 2 bases at J; junction bases unmatched: 9. The CDR3 is 16 amino acids. In DNA, the CDR3 is TGTGCCAGTAGTATGGTTGGCGGACAGGGCCCCTACGAGCAGTACTTC. Amino acid sequence: CASSMVGGQGPYEQYF.

This chain joins TRBV2 and TRBJ2-7; the match to TRBD2 covers 9 bases. Germline V CDR1 and CDR2: SNHLY, FYNNEI. The ends lost 8 bases at V and 4 bases at J; junction bases unmatched: 6. The CDR3 is 13 amino acids. CDR3 coding DNA: TGTGCCAGCGGCCGGACTAGCGCTTACGAGCAGTACTTC. Protein sequence: CASGRTSAYEQYF.

V usage is TRBV12-3 or TRBV12-4 and J usage is TRBJ1-1; D is perhaps TRBD1 (5 bases). The CDR3 loop spans 13 amino acids. V shed 5 bases and J shed 4 bases, with 11 bases lying between them. The CDR3 loop is CASSARGGTEAFF. CDR3 nucleotide sequence: TGTGCCAGCAGTGCTAGGGGTGGCACTGAAGCTTTCTTT.

The chain is built from TRBV3-1 (or the pseudogene TRBV3-2) and TRBJ2-3, with 13 bases aligning to TRBD2. CDR3 size: 18 residues. With V trimmed by 1 base and J by 4 bases, 8 bases remained unmatched. CDR1 is LGHDT and CDR2 is YNNKEL in the germline V gene (reference sequence). The chain's CDR3 is CASSQAPRLAGGADTQYF. For the CDR3, the DNA is TGTGCCAGCAGCCAAGCCCCAAGACTAGCGGGGGGAGCAGATACGCAGTATTTT.

The V call is TRBV15, the J call TRBJ1-1; the D is unclear. V dropped 0 bases and J dropped 8 bases, with 7 bases sitting between them. Germline V gene sequence: CDR1 LNHNV, CDR2 YYDKDF (reference sequence). The CDR3 is 12 residues long. CDR3 nucleotides: TGTGCCACCAGCAGAGATCCCGGGGAAGCTTTCTTT. Its protein product is CATSRDPGEAFF. Filled out from reference TRBV15 and TRBJ1-1, the complete variable domain reads DAMVIQNPRYQVTQFGKPVTLSCSQTLNHNVMYWYQQKSSQAPKLLFHYYDKDFNNEADTPDNFQSRRPNTSFCFLDIRSPGLGDTAMYLCATSRDPGEAFFGQGTRLTVV.

The CDR3 sequence: CASGDSWQPQHF. In nucleotides, the CDR3 is TGTGCTAGTGGTGACAGTTGGCAGCCCCAGCATTTT. The chain links TRBV12-5 to TRBJ1-5, with a weak D call TRBD1 (5 bases). The CDR3 sequence is 12 residues long. V lost 5 bases to trimming and J lost 7 bases, with 9 bases between them. The germline V gene has CDR1 LGHNT and CDR2 FRNRAP.

CDR3 nucleotide sequence: TGTGCCAGCACCCTTAGCAATCAGCCCCAGCATTTT. It translates to CASTLSNQPQHF. The chain links TRBV28 to TRBJ1-5, with no clear D. Germline assignment: CDR1 MDHEN and CDR2 SYDVKM. The length of the CDR3 is 12 residues. The V and J ends lost 7 bases and 0 bases respectively, with 4 bases between them.

The chain is built from TRBV15 and TRBJ1-3; D is perhaps TRBD1 (5 bases). The CDR3 is made up of 15 amino acids. Trimming left V 1 base short and J 1 base short, with 8 bases between. Germline V lookup: CDR1 LNHNV, CDR2 YYDKDF (reference sequence). The DNA of the CDR3 is TGTGCCACCAGCAGAGGGGGCAGTTCTGGAAACACCATATATTTT. This sequence encodes CATSRGGSSGNTIYF.

In DNA form, the CDR3 reads TGTGCCATTCGACAGCGATGGGACACCGGGGAGCTGTTTTTT. It specifies CAIRQRWDTGELFF. The gene calls are TRBV19 and TRBJ2-2; possible D gene TRBD1, 5 bases. Between the trimmed V and J ends, which lost 10 bases and 3 bases, there was a span of 15 bases. Germline CDR1 and CDR2: LNHDA and SQIVND (reference sequence). CDR3 size: 14 residues.

The V call is TRBV9, the J call TRBJ2-5; 12 bases align to TRBD2. The CDR3 is 17 residues long. The V and J ends lost 0 bases and 5 bases, in that order; junction bases with no gene match: 8. Germline CDR1 SGDLS, CDR2 YYNGEE. The CDR3 sequence is CASSVGLAGGADETQYF. CDR3 coding DNA: TGTGCCAGCAGCGTAGGGCTAGCGGGGGGGGCTGACGAGACCCAGTACTTC.

The chain carries TRBV3-1 (or the pseudogene TRBV3-2) and TRBJ1-1; TRBD1 is a possible D gene (6 bases). This CDR3 is built from 16 residues. V lost 3 bases, J lost 5 bases, and 19 bases lay in between. Germline lookup yields CDR1 LGHDT and CDR2 YNNKEL (reference sequence). The CDR3 bases are TGTGCCAGCAGCCAGCCCGACAGCCGGGGGGCAACTGAAGCTTTCTTT. This sequence encodes CASSQPDSRGATEAFF.

This chain uses TRBV5-1 with TRBJ2-4; no definite D call. Germline V gene lookup returns CDR1 SGHRS and CDR2 YFSETQ. The length of the CDR3 is 14 residues. V lost 0 bases, J lost 3 bases, and 7 bases lay in between. The CDR3 DNA sequence: TGCGCCAGCAGCTTGGAGAGTATCAAAAACATTCAGTACTTC. This sequence encodes CASSLESIKNIQYF.

The chain recombines TRBV27 with TRBJ2-3, with TRBD1 identical over 7 bases. Germline V gene data show CDR1 as MNHEY and CDR2 as SMNVEV (reference sequence). This CDR3 has 15 amino acids. Trimming cost V 7 bases and J 2 bases; bases outside gene matches: 9. Here the CDR3 DNA reads TGTGCCAGCACCTACAGGGGAGTTGCCACAGATACGCAGTATTTT. Amino acid sequence: CASTYRGVATDTQYF.

The V and J genes are TRBV6-5 and TRBJ1-5; maybe TRBD1 (5 bases). Germline V gene lookup returns CDR1 MNHEY and CDR2 SVGAGI. With 4 bases removed from V and 0 bases from J, the gap between germline ends came to 7 bases. This CDR3 is 14 amino acids long. The CDR3 bases are TGTGCCAGCAGTTTCGACAGTAGCAATCAGCCCCAGCATTTT. It specifies CASSFDSSNQPQHF.